The 17 T cell receptor beta chains in this list originate from one sample, sequenced in a study of shared clonotypes between healthy human individuals. Some clones are missing from TCRdb's copy, which holds only in-frame ones; the method was immunoSEQ multiplex PCR. This table has 500,000 to 650,000 clones, roughly four fifths appearing once. Input material: PBMCs. These receptors were obtained from a woman in her 40s in good health. Some clones in this sample may be carry-over from other donors' samples.

V and J are TRBV5-4 and TRBJ1-6; D gene uncertain. The CDR3 has 15 residues. Germline CDR1 SGHNT, CDR2 YYREEE (reference sequence). V was shortened by 2 bases and J by 11 bases, with 17 bases between the two germline ends. For the CDR3, the DNA is TGTGCCAGCAGCTTTTCACGGGCCGCCGAGGCACCCCTCCACTTT. Protein: CASSFSRAAEAPLHF. Supplemented by reference TRBV5-4 and TRBJ1-6, the full variable domain reads ETGVTQSPTHLIKTRGQQVTLRCSSQSGHNTVSWYQQALGQGPQFIFQYYREEENGRGNFPPRFSGLQFPNYSSELNVNALELDDSALYLCASSFSRAAEAPLHFGNGTRLTVT.

The gene calls are TRBV9 and TRBJ2-5; 11 nucleotides align to TRBD2. Germline CDR1 is SGDLS and CDR2 is YYNGEE. Trimming cost V 4 bases and J 4 bases; bases outside gene matches: 9. The CDR3 consists of 16 residues. The CDR3 DNA follows: TGTGCCAGCAGCCCTGGGACTAGCGGACCGACAGAGACCCAGTACTTC. Translating gives CASSPGTSGPTETQYF.

J is TRBJ2-1 and V is TRBV25-1, with D possibly called TRBD1 or TRBD2 (5 bases each). Germline V CDR1 and CDR2: MGHDK, SYGVNS. Trimming shortened V by 0 bases and J by 0 bases, and 12 bases separated the two germline ends. The CDR3 is 17 amino acids. The CDR3 sequence is CASSEYTGQSSYNEQFF. The CDR3 bases are TGTGCCAGCAGTGAATATACGGGGCAGAGCTCCTACAATGAGCAGTTCTTC. The full variable domain, completed using reference TRBV25-1 and TRBJ2-1, is EADIYQTPRYLVIGTGKKITLECSQTMGHDKMYWYQQDPGMELHLIHYSYGVNSTEKGDLSSESTVSRIRTEHFPLTLESARPSHTSQYLCASSEYTGQSSYNEQFFGPGTRLTVL.

The genes are TRBV11-2 and TRBJ1-1, with D uncertain. Trimming took 5 bases from V and 10 from J, leaving 14 bases between them. The CDR3 is 12 residues long. CDR1 SGHAT and CDR2 FQNNGV come from the germline V gene. DNA for the CDR3: TGTGCCAGCAGCCAATTTGGCGCGGGAGCTTTCTTT. This translates into CASSQFGAGAFF.

The chain carries TRBV2 and TRBJ2-1; D call uncertain. The CDR3 consists of 12 residues. V dropped 4 bases and J dropped 6 bases, with 7 bases sitting between them. The germline V gene has CDR1 SNHLY and CDR2 FYNNEI. Written as DNA, the CDR3 is TGTGCCAGCAGTGTAGTGGGCAATGAGCAGTTCTTC. It translates to CASSVVGNEQFF.

The sample holds many counts of this clone. This sample includes further DNA sequences coding for the same CDR3. V gene TRBV4-1 combines with J gene TRBJ1-2, with TRBD1 identical over 10 bases. The CDR3 has 16 residues. Per germline, CDR1 MGHRA and CDR2 YSYEKL. V lost 2 bases, J lost 2 bases, and 5 bases stayed unmatched. The CDR3 coding sequence is TGCGCCAGCAGCCAACCCGGGACAGGGGTCAACTATGGCTACACCTTC. Translation: CASSQPGTGVNYGYTF.

This rearrangement joins TRBV9 to TRBJ1-1; TRBD1 might be the D (5 bases). This CDR3 spans 16 amino acids. V was cut by 0 bases and J by 2 bases, with 14 bases left in between. The germline gives CDR1 SGDLS, CDR2 YYNGEE. CDR3 amino acids: CASSVGGAGLNTEAFF. The CDR3 nucleotides read TGTGCCAGCAGCGTAGGAGGGGCCGGGCTCAACACTGAAGCTTTCTTT.

This clone was seen just once. The CDR3 is CASSITGGSEQFF. DNA for the CDR3: TGTGCCAGCAGCATCACAGGGGGGAGTGAGCAGTTCTTC. The V gene is TRBV7-3, the J gene TRBJ2-1, with 8 bases that match TRBD1. Germline V gene sequence: CDR1 SGHTA, CDR2 FQGTGA. V shed 5 bases, J shed 9 bases, and the junction held 6 bases outside the gene matches. CDR3 length: 13 residues.

This clone was detected only once. The gene calls are TRBV18 and TRBJ2-3, with D unresolved. Trimming removed 2 bases at V and 4 bases at J, with 4 bases between. CDR1 is KGHSH, CDR2 LQKENI, per germline. The CDR3 runs to 12 residues. The CDR3 protein is CASSPGSDTQYF. The CDR3 DNA sequence: TGTGCCAGCTCACCAGGATCAGATACGCAGTATTTT. Looking up the rest from reference TRBV18 and TRBJ2-3 gives the full variable domain: NAGVMQNPRHLVRRRGQEARLRCSPMKGHSHVYWYRQLPEEGLKFMVYLQKENIIDESGMPKERFSAEFPKEGPSILRIQQVVRGDSAAYFCASSPGSDTQYFGPGTRLTVL.

This clone was observed a handful of times. The chain joins TRBV7-2 to TRBJ1-5, with 7 bases identical to TRBD1. In germline, CDR1 is SGHTA, CDR2 FQGNSA. This CDR3 contains 16 residues. V gave up 5 bases and J gave up 5 bases; unmatched junction bases: 12. For the CDR3, the DNA is TGTGCCAGCAGCCCACGCCCGGGCAGGGGGGATCAGCCCCAGCATTTT. This sequence encodes CASSPRPGRGDQPQHF.

The V gene is TRBV5-8, the J gene TRBJ2-7, with D possibly TRBD2 on 6 matching bases. The germline CDR1 and CDR2 sequences are SGHTS and YDEGEE. The CDR3 totals 13 residues. The germline V and J ends were trimmed by 9 bases and 5 bases, with 18 bases remaining between them. As DNA, the CDR3 is TGTGCCACACGGCTTCGCGGAGGGGACGAGCAGTACTTC. This sequence encodes CATRLRGGDEQYF.

The CDR3 region has the DNA TGTGCCAGCAGCCCTGCGTCTGTGACAGATACGCAGTATTTT. It encodes CASSPASVTDTQYF. The chain joins TRBV11-2 to TRBJ2-3; D unresolved. This CDR3 is 14 amino acids long. Germline V lookup: CDR1 SGHAT, CDR2 FQNNGV. V shed 5 bases and J shed 3 bases, with 12 bases lying between them.

This chain joins TRBV7-9 and TRBJ1-4, with D tentatively TRBD1 (5 bases). Germline V gene lookup returns CDR1 SEHNR and CDR2 FQNEAQ (reference sequence). V gave up 0 bases and J gave up 7 bases, with 15 bases separating them. The CDR3 spans 16 residues. DNA of the CDR3: TGTGCCAGCAGCTTAGCGCTAGGAGGGGCTGGTGAAAAACTGTTTTTT. It specifies CASSLALGGAGEKLFF.

This clone was found once. The J gene is TRBJ1-1, the V gene TRBV5-1, with D unresolved. Germline values: CDR1 SGHRS, CDR2 YFSETQ. Trimming pared 0 bases from V and 2 bases from J, leaving 11 bases between. The CDR3 extends over 15 amino acids. DNA for the CDR3: TGCGCCAGCAGCTTGGGATCCGCAGGAAACACTGAAGCTTTCTTT. Translation: CASSLGSAGNTEAFF.

This clone was picked up one time. The genes are TRBV2 and TRBJ2-5, with 7 bases lining up with TRBD1. Germline V CDR1 and CDR2: SNHLY, FYNNEI. V shed 3 bases, J shed 5 bases, and the junction held 12 bases outside the gene matches. CDR3 length: 16 amino acids. The CDR3 DNA is TGTGCCAGCAGTGATCTCGGGGCAGGGGGTACGGAGACCCAGTACTTC. It codes for CASSDLGAGGTETQYF.

This clone was observed a few times. J is TRBJ1-1 and V is TRBV7-7; D uncertain. The CDR3 covers 13 residues. V lost 1 base to trimming and J lost 10 bases, with 13 bases between them. Germline V lookup: CDR1 SSHAT, CDR2 FNYEAQ (reference sequence). DNA of the CDR3: TGTGCCAGCAGCTTAGAGGAGGGCTCTAGAGCTTTCTTT. Translating gives CASSLEEGSRAFF.

This clone was seen a few times. V gene TRBV30 combines with J gene TRBJ1-6, with TRBD1 matching over 9 bases. Germline trimming cut 7 bases from V and 1 base from J; bases unmatched to any gene: 5. The CDR3 has 15 residues. The germline V gene has CDR1 GTSNPN and CDR2 SVGIG (reference sequence). DNA of the CDR3: TGTGCCTCCCGACAGGGGGTTTCCTATAATTCACCCCTCCACTTT. Protein: CASRQGVSYNSPLHF.